A single sample is the source of the 17 T cell receptor beta chains below, sequenced in a study of blood T cell repertoires in COVID-19. Here immunoSEQ multiplex PCR was the method, and the copy in TCRdb shows in-frame clones only, minus some. The sample yields some 200,000 clones, around three quarters seen once. Sequencing was done on a sample of peripheral blood. These receptors were collected from a woman aged 70-85 years with acute or convalescent COVID-19.

V and J are TRBV10-3 and TRBJ2-1, with D possibly TRBD2 on 7 matching bases. The CDR3 consists of 16 residues. Germline V lookup: CDR1 ENHRY, CDR2 SYGVKD. Trimming removed 7 bases from V and 3 bases from J, with 19 bases in between. The CDR3 coding sequence is TGTGCCATCACCAAGGGAGGGGGGACTATCTACAATGAGCAGTTCTTC. Its protein product is CAITKGGGTIYNEQFF.

The chain has TRBV6-6 and TRBJ1-1; no reliable D call. The CDR3 has 12 residues. Germline loops: CDR1 MNHNY, CDR2 SVGAGI (reference sequence). Trimming pared 8 bases from V and 11 bases from J, leaving 18 bases between. The CDR3 region has the DNA TGTGCCAGCTTTGTAGGTTTAGTGAGGGCTTTCTTT. Its protein is CASFVGLVRAFF.

V is TRBV4-3 and J is TRBJ2-2; a possible D gene is TRBD2 (6 bases). The CDR3 length is 15 residues. V lost 0 bases and J 7 bases, leaving 12 bases between the germline ends. Germline-derived CDR1 and CDR2 are LGHNA and YSLEER. Here the CDR3 DNA reads TGCGCCAGCAGCCAAGAAGCGGGTAGCATCGGGGAGCTGTTTTTT. Encoded protein: CASSQEAGSIGELFF.

The rearrangement uses TRBV27 and TRBJ1-4, with D maybe TRBD1 (5 bases). CDR1 and CDR2 from the germline V gene are MNHEY and SMNVEV (reference sequence). V was trimmed by 4 bases and J by 3 bases, leaving 15 bases between them. The CDR3 sequence is 16 residues long. The DNA of the CDR3 is TGTGCCAGCAGTTCCGGCAGGGCAGCGTCTAATGAAAAACTGTTTTTT. Translating it yields CASSSGRAASNEKLFF.

This clone showed up just a few times. This chain connects TRBV6-1 to TRBJ1-5; no definite D call. This CDR3 region has 13 residues. The germline V and J ends were trimmed by 1 base and 4 bases, with 5 bases remaining between them. CDR1 MNHNS and CDR2 SASEGT come from the germline V gene. CDR3 region: CASSEVRNQPQHF. The CDR3 DNA reads as TGTGCCAGCAGTGAAGTGAGGAATCAGCCCCAGCATTTT.

This clone was counted between two and nine times. The chain uses TRBV18 and TRBJ2-7; the D gene is possibly TRBD1 (5 bases). V gave up 6 bases and J gave up 9 bases, with 18 bases separating them. CDR1 is KGHSH and CDR2 is LQKENI in the germline V gene. CDR3 length equals 13 residues. This CDR3 is CASSPRQTDRQYV. The CDR3 region has the DNA TGTGCCAGCTCGCCGAGACAGACCGATAGGCAGTACGTC.

CDR3 sequence: CASSFPLGEGRVSNEQFF. The DNA for the CDR3 is TGCGCCAGCAGCTTCCCCTTGGGAGAGGGTAGGGTGAGCAATGAGCAGTTCTTC. This chain joins TRBV5-1 and TRBJ2-1; the D gene is possibly TRBD2 (5 bases). The CDR3 runs to 18 residues. Per the germline V gene, CDR1 is SGHRS and CDR2 is YFSETQ. Trimming shortened V by 2 bases and J by 6 bases, and 24 bases separated the two germline ends.

V usage is TRBV7-3 and J usage is TRBJ2-3, with TRBD2 as a possible D gene (6 bases). Trimming stripped 5 bases from V and 2 bases from J, with 14 bases between. This CDR3 comprises 15 residues. Germline lookup yields CDR1 SGHTA and CDR2 FQGTGA. The CDR3 DNA reads TGTGCCAGCAGCCGGACCGGGGAGGACACAGATACGCAGTATTTT. As protein: CASSRTGEDTDTQYF.

The genes are TRBV11-2 and TRBJ1-2; 10 nucleotides agree with TRBD1. Germline CDR1 reads SGHAT; CDR2 reads FQNNGV. V trimming: 0 bases; J trimming: 0 bases; junction bases outside the gene matches: 4. The CDR3 totals 17 residues. CDR3 nucleotides: TGTGCCAGCAGCTTAGACCCAGGGACAGGGGCTAACTATGGCTACACCTTC. Translation: CASSLDPGTGANYGYTF.

V gene TRBV6-5 combines with J gene TRBJ2-2; D might be TRBD1 (6 bases). Germline CDR1 and CDR2: MNHEY and SVGAGI. The CDR3 consists of 14 residues. Trimming took off 6 bases at V and 4 bases at J, with 12 bases between the two ends. The CDR3 DNA follows: TGTGCCAGCAGATATACAGGGCCCACCGGGGAGCTGTTTTTT. Its translation: CASRYTGPTGELFF.

This chain connects TRBV6-6 to TRBJ2-2, with 8 nucleotides matching TRBD2. The V gene's germline CDR1 is MNHNY and CDR2 SVGAGI (reference sequence). J gave up 6 bases and V 10 bases, and 10 bases lay outside the gene matches. CDR3 length: 14 amino acids. CDR3 sequence (DNA): TGTGCCACACGCCCGGGGGGGGCGGCCGGGGAGCTGTTTTTT. It is translated as CATRPGGAAGELFF.

This chain links TRBV18 with TRBJ2-5, with 8 bases aligning to TRBD2. Germline V gene lookup returns CDR1 KGHSH and CDR2 LQKENI. The CDR3 has 16 residues. With V trimmed by 6 bases and J by 4 bases, 13 bases remained unmatched. CDR3 loop: CASSQGAGGIRETQYF. In nucleotides, the CDR3 is TGTGCCAGCTCCCAAGGCGCGGGGGGTATTCGAGAGACCCAGTACTTC.

This clone showed up just a few times. V is TRBV4-1 and J is TRBJ1-4; possible D gene TRBD1, 6 bases. The CDR3 covers 16 residues. CDR1 and CDR2 (germline): MGHRA, YSYEKL. V lost 3 bases and J lost 5, with 16 bases in between. CDR3 sequence: CASSHPPRTENEKLFF. In nucleotides, the CDR3 is TGCGCCAGCAGCCATCCCCCCCGGACAGAGAATGAAAAACTGTTTTTT.

The chain has TRBV2 and TRBJ1-2; D remains ambiguous. The CDR3 has 13 amino acids. Trimming removed 6 bases from V and 2 bases from J, with 10 bases in between. Germline CDR1 reads SNHLY; CDR2 reads FYNNEI. The CDR3 DNA reads TGTGCCAGCAGCGCCGACAACAACTATGGCTACACCTTC. The encoded protein is CASSADNNYGYTF.

J is TRBJ2-1 and V is TRBV9; TRBD2 aligns across 7 bases. The germline gives CDR1 SGDLS, CDR2 YYNGEE. This CDR3 is 15 amino acids long. J lost 2 bases, V lost 2 bases, and 4 bases had no gene match. CDR3 coding DNA: TGTGCCAGCAGCGTCGCAAGCGGGGCCTACAATGAGCAGTTCTTC. Protein product: CASSVASGAYNEQFF.

The chain uses TRBV12-3 or TRBV12-4 and TRBJ1-1; TRBD1 is a possible D gene (5 bases). Between the trimmed V and J ends, which lost 6 bases and 2 bases, there was a span of 10 bases. CDR3 size: 13 residues. CDR3 DNA sequence: TGTGCCAGCAGAGCTGACAGAAACACTGAAGCTTTCTTT. Translation: CASRADRNTEAFF.

The chain has TRBV2 and TRBJ2-7; 8 bases are shared with TRBD2. The CDR3 runs to 15 residues. The germline V gene has CDR1 SNHLY and CDR2 FYNNEI. Trimming at V came to 7 bases and at J to 1 base, leaving 9 bases not matched to a gene. CDR3: CASMVEASGSYEQYF. The CDR3 region has the DNA TGTGCCAGCATGGTTGAGGCTAGCGGGTCCTACGAGCAGTACTTC.